This T cell receptor (beta chain) was observed in a study of T cells after posttransplantation cyclophosphamide. With 4 bases removed from V and 4 bases from J, the gap between germline ends came to 14 bases. Germline CDR1 and CDR2: SGHRS and YFSETQ. The CDR3 spans 15 residues. The protocol was immunoSEQ multiplex PCR, while the TCRdb copy is restricted to in-frame clones and leaves out a portion. Here the sample spans about 46,000 clones, 92% being singletons. This receptor was identified in a woman between 50 and 59 years old in good health and a related stem cell transplant donor. The sample was PBMCs. The J gene is TRBJ2-2, the V gene TRBV5-1, with D unresolved. CDR3 bases: TGCGCCAGCAGCCTGAGTAAGACTTCCACCGGGGAGCTGTTTTTT. Residues: CASSLSKTSTGELFF.